The present T cell receptor beta chain was sequenced within a study of CD8+CD57+ T cells in acquired aplastic anemia. Investigators profiled TCR beta VDJ and CDR3 from genomic DNA template. TCRdb ran MiXCR on the reads and lists one entry per CDR3 protein. The repertoire holds a few hundred thousand distinct CDR3 sequences, with roughly 45% as singletons. Concerning this clonotype itself: Its antigen is still unknown.

The CDR3 totals 13 residues. The germline gives CDR1 LGHNT, CDR2 FRNRAP. Findings and limits, study-wide: Around 30 sequences, all CD8+ CDR3, were shared between patients and controls. Researchers reported that CD8+ Simpson's diversity was not significantly different in patients versus controls.

Whoever was chosen for sequencing had shown CD8+CD57+ cell expansion by flow cytometry. Severe acquired aplastic anemia was present in all patients. Sequencing was carried out using sorted CD4+, CD8+, or CD8+CD57+ T cells (not recorded which) from PBMCs. The chain links TRBV12-5 to TRBJ1-1, with D possibly matching TRBD1 (5 bases). This clonotype originated in a human donor with aplastic anemia. This CDR3 is CASSLGRFTEAFF. CDR3 in DNA: TGTGCCAGCAGTTTGGGGCGATTCACTGAAGCTTTCTTT.